These 22 T cell receptor beta chains share one sample of origin, sequenced in a study of T cells expressing NK-cell markers. TCRdb re-called the 5' RACE reads and shows each CDR3 protein once, DNA omitted. The sample is made up of about 460,000 distinct CDR3 sequences, and the top ten hold around 1.4% of it. Sequencing input: blood T cells: a sorted CD56 or NKG2C T cell subset, CD4+ or CD8+ T cells, or bulk PBMC T cells (not recorded which). The receptors were sampled from a woman aged 45-65 years in good health.

The chain joins TRBV19 to TRBJ2-2; absent DNA, TCRdb's TRBD1 call cannot be checked. The germline V gene has CDR1 LNHDA and CDR2 SQIVND (reference sequence). This CDR3 is 13 amino acids long. The CDR3 loop reads CASSLRTGWELFF.

The chain links TRBV20-1 to TRBJ1-4; the TRBD1 assignment by TCRdb is unverifiable without DNA. CDR1 and CDR2 from the germline V gene are DFQATT and SNEGSKA (reference sequence). The CDR3 contains 17 residues. CDR3 sequence reads: CSASRDRIFATNEKLFF.

The chain joins TRBV10-3 to TRBJ1-2; TCRdb indicates TRBD1, and absent DNA this call remains unverified. CDR3 size: 11 residues. The germline gives CDR1 ENHRY, CDR2 SYGVKD. The CDR3 spells CATRGAYGYTF.

This chain links TRBV20-1 with TRBJ2-2. CDR1 and CDR2 (germline): DFQATT, SNEGSKA (reference sequence). This CDR3 has 12 amino acids. The CDR3 is CSAGKRSGELFF.

The chain is built from TRBV20-1 and TRBJ1-5; the TCRdb call, TRBD1, lacks DNA for checking. CDR1 DFQATT and CDR2 SNEGSKA come from the germline V gene (reference sequence). The CDR3 runs 15 residues. The CDR3 loop reads CSASTGTDVLQPQHF.

The chain uses TRBV24-1 and TRBJ2-1; without DNA, the TCRdb call of TRBD1 cannot be checked. Germline V gene data show CDR1 as KGHDR and CDR2 as SFDVKD. The CDR3 consists of 16 residues. This CDR3 reads CATSDFSGLGVNEQFF.

The V call is TRBV9, the J call TRBJ1-5; TCRdb selects TRBD1, and the lack of DNA leaves this call unchecked. In germline, CDR1 is SGDLS, CDR2 YYNGEE. CDR3 length equals 13 residues. The CDR3 reads CASNQGGNQPQHF.

The chain employs TRBV4-1 and TRBJ1-5; TCRdb proposes TRBD1, but this gene call is untestable without DNA. CDR3 length: 16 amino acids. Germline values: CDR1 MGHRA, CDR2 YSYEKL. The CDR3 loop reads CASSQPQGSTNQPQHF.

The CDR3 protein is CATSPGLAGSYNEQFF. The J gene is TRBJ2-1, the V gene TRBV15; TCRdb indicates TRBD2, and absent DNA this call remains unverified. The germline V gene encodes CDR1 LNHNV and CDR2 YYDKDF (reference sequence). The CDR3 contains 16 residues.

J is TRBJ2-1 and V is TRBV12-3 or TRBV12-4; as DNA is missing, the TRBD2 call by TCRdb cannot be tested. The CDR3 extends over 17 amino acids. The CDR3 loop is CASSLSRGPGSYNEQFF.

This chain uses TRBV20-1 with TRBJ2-2. The CDR3 is made up of 13 amino acids. Per germline, CDR1 DFQATT and CDR2 SNEGSKA (reference sequence). The CDR3 sequence: CSAPLAITGELFF.

This chain joins TRBV21-1 and TRBJ2-7; checking the TCRdb D call of TRBD1 is not possible without DNA. TRBV21-1 has pseudogene status. The CDR3 totals 14 residues. CDR3 protein: CASSTRGCSYEQYF.

The rearrangement joins TRBV20-1 to TRBJ1-2; TCRdb's D call of TRBD1 is untestable without DNA. This CDR3 comprises 13 residues. CDR1 and CDR2 (germline): DFQATT, SNEGSKA (reference sequence). CDR3 region: CSAETQGSMATTF.

The V and J genes are TRBV5-4 and TRBJ2-1; TCRdb indicates TRBD2, and absent DNA this call remains unverified. The CDR3 is made up of 18 amino acids. Per germline, CDR1 SGHNT and CDR2 YYREEE (reference sequence). This CDR3 is CASSLNMRGGSGGNEQFF.

CDR3 protein: CSARDPASASRGEQFF. This chain connects TRBV20-1 to TRBJ2-1; absent DNA, TCRdb's TRBD1 call cannot be checked. The CDR3 runs 16 residues. The germline gives CDR1 DFQATT, CDR2 SNEGSKA (reference sequence).

J is TRBJ2-1 and V is TRBV20-1; TCRdb designates TRBD1, a call that cannot be tested without DNA. Germline V CDR1 and CDR2: DFQATT, SNEGSKA (reference sequence). This CDR3 region has 12 residues. CDR3 protein: CSARGATGSVFF.

This chain joins TRBV6-5 and TRBJ2-1; TCRdb designates TRBD1, a call that cannot be tested without DNA. CDR3 length: 15 residues. The germline V gene has CDR1 MNHEY and CDR2 SVGAGI. CDR3 sequence reads: CASSPRGSRANEQFF.

This chain links TRBV6-2 or TRBV6-3 with TRBJ2-3; TCRdb names TRBD2, which stays unverified in the absence of DNA. The CDR3 has 12 residues. Germline CDR1 is MNHEY and CDR2 is SVGEGT. The CDR3 sequence: CASRRATDTQYF.

V gene TRBV20-1 combines with J gene TRBJ2-7. Germline loops: CDR1 DFQATT, CDR2 SNEGSKA (reference sequence). This CDR3 contains 11 residues. Here the CDR3 reads CSVVYTYEQYF.

This rearrangement joins TRBV9 to TRBJ2-3; TCRdb indicates TRBD1, and absent DNA this call remains unverified. CDR3 length: 15 residues. Germline CDR1 reads SGDLS; CDR2 reads YYNGEE. The CDR3 protein is CASSARGFSTDTQYF.

The V and J genes are TRBV10-3 and TRBJ2-1; TCRdb's D call, TRBD2, is unchecked because there is no DNA. The length of the CDR3 is 13 residues. Germline loops: CDR1 ENHRY, CDR2 SYGVKD. The CDR3 sequence: CATFGLANGEQFF.

The CDR3 reads CASSAAGEQFF. The rearrangement joins TRBV6-5 to TRBJ2-1; the D gene TCRdb calls, TRBD2, cannot be checked with no DNA. This CDR3 is built from 11 residues. Germline V CDR1 and CDR2: MNHEY, SVGAGI.